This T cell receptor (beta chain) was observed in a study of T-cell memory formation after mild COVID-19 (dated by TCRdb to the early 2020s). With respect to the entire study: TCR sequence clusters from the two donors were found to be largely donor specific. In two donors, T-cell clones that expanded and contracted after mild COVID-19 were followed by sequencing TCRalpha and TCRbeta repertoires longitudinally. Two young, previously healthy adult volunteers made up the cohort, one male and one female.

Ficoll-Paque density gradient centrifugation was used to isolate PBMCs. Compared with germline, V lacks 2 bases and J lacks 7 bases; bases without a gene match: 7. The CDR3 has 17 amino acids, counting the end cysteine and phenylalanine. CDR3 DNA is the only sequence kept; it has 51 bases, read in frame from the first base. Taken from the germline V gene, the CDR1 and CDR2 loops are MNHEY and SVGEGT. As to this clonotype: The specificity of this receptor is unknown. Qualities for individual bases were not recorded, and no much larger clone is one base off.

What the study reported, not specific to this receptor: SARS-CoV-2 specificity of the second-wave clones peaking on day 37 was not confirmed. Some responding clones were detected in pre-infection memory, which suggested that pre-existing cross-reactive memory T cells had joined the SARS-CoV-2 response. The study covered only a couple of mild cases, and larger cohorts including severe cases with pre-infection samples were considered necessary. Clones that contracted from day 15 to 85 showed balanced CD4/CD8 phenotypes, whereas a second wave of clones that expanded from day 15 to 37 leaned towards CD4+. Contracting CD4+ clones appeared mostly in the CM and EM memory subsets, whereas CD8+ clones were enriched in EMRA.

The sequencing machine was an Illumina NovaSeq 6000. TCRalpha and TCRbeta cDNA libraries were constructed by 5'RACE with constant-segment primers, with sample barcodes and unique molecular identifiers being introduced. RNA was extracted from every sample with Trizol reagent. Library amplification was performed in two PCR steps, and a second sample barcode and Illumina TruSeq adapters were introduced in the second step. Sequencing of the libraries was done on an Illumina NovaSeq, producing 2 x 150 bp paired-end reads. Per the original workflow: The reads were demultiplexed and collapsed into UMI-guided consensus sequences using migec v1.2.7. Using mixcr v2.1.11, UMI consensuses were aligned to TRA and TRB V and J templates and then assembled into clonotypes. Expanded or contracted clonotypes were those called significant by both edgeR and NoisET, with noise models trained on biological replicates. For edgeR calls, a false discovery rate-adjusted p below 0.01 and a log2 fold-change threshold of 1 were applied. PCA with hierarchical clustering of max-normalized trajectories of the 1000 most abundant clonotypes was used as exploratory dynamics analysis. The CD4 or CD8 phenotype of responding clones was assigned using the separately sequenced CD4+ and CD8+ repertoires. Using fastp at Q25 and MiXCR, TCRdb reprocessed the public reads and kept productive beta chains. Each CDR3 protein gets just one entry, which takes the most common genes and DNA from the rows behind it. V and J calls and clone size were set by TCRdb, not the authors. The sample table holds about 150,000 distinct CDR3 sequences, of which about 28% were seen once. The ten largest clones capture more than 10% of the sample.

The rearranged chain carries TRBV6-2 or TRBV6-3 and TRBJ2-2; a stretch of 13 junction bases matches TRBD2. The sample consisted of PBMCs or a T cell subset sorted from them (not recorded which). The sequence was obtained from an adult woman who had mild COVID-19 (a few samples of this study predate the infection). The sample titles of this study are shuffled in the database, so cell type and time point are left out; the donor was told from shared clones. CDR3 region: CASSYDLLAGGDGELFF. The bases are TGTGCCAGCAGTTACGATCTACTAGCGGGAGGGGACGGGGAGCTGTTTTTT.